This T cell receptor beta chain was sequenced in a study of blood T cell repertoires in COVID-19. Across the whole study: The origin of the acute and convalescent COVID-19 samples was the United States, Italy and Spain. T cells, B-cell-depleted T cells, or PBMCs provided the cDNA or gDNA that served as material.

For this clone: Compared with germline, one end of the junction differs, possibly owing to a read error.

The CDR3 loop spans 13 amino acids. Original analysis: Amplified reference gene primers provided the basis for estimating nucleated cell counts. Data came from immunoSEQ multiplex PCR; TCRdb stores just in-frame clones and leaves some out. The V and J calls and clone size come from that table; D and trimming were worked out from the DNA. This sample yields approximately 190,000 clones, of which 82% are seen a single time; 7.8% belongs to the top ten. Seattle's cohort entered during active infection and was followed longitudinally. The chain recombines TRBV12-3 or TRBV12-4 with TRBJ2-3, with 8 bases lining up with TRBD1. The sequence was obtained from a woman aged 55-69 years with COVID-19, enrolled during active disease. The sequencing sample was made of peripheral blood. The CDR3 DNA is TGTGCCAGCAGTTTCGGTCGGCAGGGGGCGTTGGATTTT. Amino acids: CASSFGRQGALDF.